Following are 23 T cell receptor beta chains from one sample sequenced in a study of cytomegalovirus exposure and HLA in healthy donors. The PCR was carried out with 60 Vbeta primers and 13 Jbeta primers. The data were produced by immunoSEQ multiplex PCR, yet TCRdb's version contains in-frame clones alone and is incomplete. The sample has about 140,000 clones, around two thirds seen once. Sample: PBMCs. All receptors come from a man under 40 in good health and CMV-seropositive.

This chain uses TRBV25-1 with TRBJ2-7; 8 bases agree with TRBD1. The CDR3 is 13 amino acids. Germline CDR1 reads MGHDK; CDR2 reads SYGVNS. Trimming at V came to 11 bases and at J to 6 bases, leaving 12 bases not matched to a gene. CDR3 in DNA: TGTGCCTCGGGACAGGAAGGGATGGGCGAGCAGTACTTC. The encoded protein is CASGQEGMGEQYF.

J is TRBJ2-3 and V is TRBV6-5, with D possibly being TRBD1 (5 bases). Between the trimmed V and J ends, which lost 6 bases and 6 bases, there was a span of 19 bases. Germline V CDR1 and CDR2: MNHEY, SVGAGI. The CDR3 runs to 15 residues. CDR3 in amino acids: CASSHGTMTADTQYF. In nucleotides, the CDR3 is TGTGCCAGCAGCCACGGCACGATGACAGCCGATACGCAGTATTTT.

The chain links TRBV7-6 to TRBJ2-2; 8 bases match TRBD2. The trim removed 1 base at V and 0 bases at J, leaving 4 bases unmatched. There are 17 residues in the CDR3. CDR1 is SGHVS and CDR2 is FNYEAQ in the germline V gene. The CDR3 DNA follows: TGTGCCAGCAGCTTAGAGGGTAGCGGGGCGAACACCGGGGAGCTGTTTTTT. This codes for CASSLEGSGANTGELFF.

This clone appeared a single time. In nucleotides, the CDR3 is TGTGCCAGCAGCAATCCGGGACAGGGGTTCTATGGCTACACCTTC. It codes for CASSNPGQGFYGYTF. The chain has TRBV6-5 and TRBJ1-2, with 10 bases fitting TRBD1. Germline assignment: CDR1 MNHEY and CDR2 SVGAGI. With 6 bases clipped from V and 4 bases from J, the junction kept 8 bases outside the gene matches. CDR3 length: 15 residues.

The chain recombines TRBV4-1 with TRBJ2-1, with TRBD2 as a possible D gene (6 bases). The germline V gene has CDR1 MGHRA and CDR2 YSYEKL. V was pared by 6 bases and J by 8 bases, with 23 bases between. This CDR3 comprises 16 residues. CDR3: CASRRLVIGPGDEQFF. The CDR3, as DNA: TGCGCCAGCAGACGACTAGTAATAGGGCCGGGGGATGAGCAGTTCTTC.

This chain links TRBV5-1 with TRBJ1-5; D may be TRBD1 (6 bases). The germline gives CDR1 SGHRS, CDR2 YFSETQ. The V gene lost 7 bases and the J gene lost 0 bases, with 14 bases spanning the gap. The CDR3 length is 15 residues. DNA of the CDR3: TGCGCCAGCTTGACAGGAGACTATAGCAATCAGCCCCAGCATTTT. Translation: CASLTGDYSNQPQHF.

V gene TRBV5-1 combines with J gene TRBJ2-2, with D tentatively TRBD1 (6 bases). Trimming removed 3 bases at V and 6 bases at J, with 21 bases between. The CDR3 runs to 17 residues. Germline V gene data show CDR1 as SGHRS and CDR2 as YFSETQ. CDR3 nucleotide sequence: TGCGCCAGCAGCTCGGGCCGGCAGGGGATGGTTGCCGGGGAGCTGTTTTTT. Amino acids: CASSSGRQGMVAGELFF.

The rearrangement joins TRBV11-1 to TRBJ2-7; perhaps TRBD1 as D (6 bases). Trimming took off 4 bases at V and 2 bases at J, with 15 bases between the two ends. The CDR3 runs 15 residues. Germline lookup yields CDR1 SGHAT and CDR2 FQDESV (reference sequence). The CDR3 bases are TGTGCCAGCAGCTCCAACGGACAGACAACCTACGAGCAGTACTTC. As protein: CASSSNGQTTYEQYF.

The gene calls are TRBV19 and TRBJ2-3; TRBD1 matches at 9 bases. The CDR3 loop spans 16 amino acids. Trimming removed 1 base from V and 1 base from J; junction bases left unmatched: 3. Looked up from germline, CDR1 is LNHDA and CDR2 is SQIVND (reference sequence). The CDR3: CASSIVWTGGTDTQYF. The CDR3 DNA reads TGTGCCAGTAGTATAGTCTGGACAGGGGGCACAGATACGCAGTATTTT. The variable domain in full, completed from reference TRBV19 and TRBJ2-3, reads DGGITQSPKYLFRKEGQNVTLSCEQNLNHDAMYWYRQDPGQGLRLIYYSQIVNDFQKGDIAEGYSVSREKKESFPLTVTSAQKNPTAFYLCASSIVWTGGTDTQYFGPGTRLTVL.

This clone was observed a handful of times. The V gene is TRBV5-6, the J gene TRBJ2-5; 10 nucleotides align to TRBD2. J was trimmed by 5 bases and V by 4 bases; bases with no gene match: 5. Germline-derived CDR1 and CDR2 are SGHDT and YYEEEE. The CDR3 has 14 amino acids. CDR3 amino acids: CASSGLAGVETQYF. The CDR3 nucleotides read TGTGCCAGCAGCGGGCTAGCGGGAGTGGAGACCCAGTACTTC.

This rearrangement joins TRBV4-1 to TRBJ2-5; TRBD2 agrees at 8 bases. The CDR3 has 14 residues. Per the germline V gene, CDR1 is MGHRA and CDR2 is YSYEKL. V shed 1 base, J shed 5 bases, and the junction held 3 bases outside the gene matches. The CDR3 nucleotides read TGCGCCAGCAGCCAAGTAGGCGGGAGGGAGACCCAGTACTTC. Translation: CASSQVGGRETQYF.

The rearrangement uses TRBV5-6 and TRBJ2-1; 12 nucleotides align to TRBD2. CDR1 is SGHDT and CDR2 is YYEEEE in the germline V gene. Trimming removed 2 bases from V and 7 bases from J; junction bases left unmatched: 10. This CDR3 region has 17 residues. The CDR3 loop is CASSLTRTSGAGNEQFF. In nucleotides, the CDR3 is TGTGCCAGCAGCTTAACTCGGACTAGCGGGGCGGGAAATGAGCAGTTCTTC.

The rearrangement joins TRBV21-1 to TRBJ2-3; the D segment call TRBD2 is taken from the table without a DNA check. TRBV21-1 has pseudogene status. The CDR3 totals 18 residues. CDR3 in amino acids: CASSKVRRLAAGADTQYF. The DNA of the CDR3 is TGTGCCAGCAGCAAAGTCCGTCGACTAGCGGCGGGGGCAGATACGCAGTATTTT.

The chain employs TRBV7-8 and TRBJ1-1, with a weak D call TRBD1 (5 bases). Trimming stripped 0 bases from V and 0 bases from J, with 8 bases between. Per the germline V gene, CDR1 is SGHVS and CDR2 is FQNEAQ. The CDR3 consists of 15 residues. CDR3 amino acids: CASSLARQLNTEAFF. In DNA, the CDR3 is TGTGCCAGCAGCTTAGCGAGACAGCTGAACACTGAAGCTTTCTTT.

This clone has just a few counts. V is TRBV4-1 and J is TRBJ1-2, with D hard to call. The CDR3 runs 14 residues. CDR1 and CDR2 from the germline V gene are MGHRA and YSYEKL. V gave up 1 base and J gave up 4 bases, with 10 bases separating them. CDR3 sequence (DNA): TGCGCCAGCAGCCAAGGGAGGATGAGCTATGGCTACACCTTC. It specifies CASSQGRMSYGYTF.

The J gene is TRBJ2-3, the V gene TRBV30; 12 nucleotides align to TRBD1. The CDR3 sequence is 15 residues long. V lost 4 bases to trimming and J lost 4 bases; unmatched junction nucleotides: 6. The V gene's germline CDR1 is GTSNPN and CDR2 SVGIG (reference sequence). DNA for the CDR3: TGTGCCTGGAACTCAGGGACAGGGGGCCCAGATACGCAGTATTTT. This encodes CAWNSGTGGPDTQYF.

The chain has TRBV18 and TRBJ2-2; possible D gene TRBD2, 5 bases. Germline CDR1 reads KGHSH; CDR2 reads LQKENI. Trimming took 5 bases from V and 4 from J, leaving 17 bases between them. This CDR3 comprises 16 residues. CDR3 region: CASSNGRLPLTGELFF. The CDR3, as DNA: TGTGCCAGCTCAAATGGGAGACTACCACTCACCGGGGAGCTGTTTTTT.

This clone was seen more than once but under ten times. The rearrangement links TRBV19 to TRBJ2-5, with 7 nucleotides matching TRBD1. V lost 3 bases and J lost 4; bases outside the gene matches: 5. The germline V gene encodes CDR1 LNHDA and CDR2 SQIVND (reference sequence). This CDR3 is built from 14 residues. The DNA of the CDR3 is TGTGCCAGTAGTATCCGGACAGGAGGAGAGACCCAGTACTTC. Translating gives CASSIRTGGETQYF.

The chain uses TRBV2 and TRBJ2-7; TRBD2 might be the D (6 bases). Germline-derived CDR1 and CDR2 are SNHLY and FYNNEI. CDR3 length: 14 residues. The V gene lost 8 bases and the J gene lost 4 bases, with 18 bases spanning the gap. The CDR3 bases are TGTGCCAGCGGACGGCAGGACTATAGTTACGAGCAGTACTTC. Its translation is CASGRQDYSYEQYF.

The chain is built from TRBV7-2 and TRBJ1-6; TRBD1 matches 7 bases. J lost 5 bases, V lost 5 bases, and 3 bases had no gene match. The CDR3 totals 14 residues. Germline-derived CDR1 and CDR2 are SGHTA and FQGNSA. The CDR3 bases are TGTGCCAGCAGCCGGACAGGAGATAATTCACCCCTCCACTTT. Translated, it gives CASSRTGDNSPLHF.

The chain joins TRBV7-2 to TRBJ2-7; a weak D match, TRBD1 (7 bases). The length of the CDR3 is 16 residues. The germline gives CDR1 SGHTA, CDR2 FQGNSA. V was shortened by 1 base and J by 2 bases, with 15 bases between the two germline ends. The CDR3 DNA is TGTGCCAGCAGCTTAGTGGGCAGGGGGGCGACCTACGAGCAGTACTTC. Its translation: CASSLVGRGATYEQYF.

The chain is built from TRBV27 and TRBJ2-1, with TRBD2 matching 10 bases. Germline V gene lookup returns CDR1 MNHEY and CDR2 SMNVEV (reference sequence). J lost 5 bases, V lost 4 bases, and 20 bases had no gene match. This CDR3 has 20 amino acids. The CDR3 DNA follows: TGTGCCAGCAGTTCTCCCCTAGCGGGAGTAAATCCGATGGGGAACAATGAGCAGTTCTTC. It translates to CASSSPLAGVNPMGNNEQFF.

The chain links TRBV9 to TRBJ1-3, with D perhaps matching TRBD1 (6 bases). Germline loops: CDR1 SGDLS, CDR2 YYNGEE. The CDR3 is 16 amino acids. Trimming cost V 3 bases and J 4 bases, with 17 bases left between them. The CDR3 nucleotides are TGTGCCAGCAGCGAGACGGAAACAGGGTTGGGAAACACCATATATTTT. This sequence encodes CASSETETGLGNTIYF. The full variable domain, with the rest looked up from reference TRBV9 and TRBJ1-3, is DSGVTQTPKHLITATGQRVTLRCSPRSGDLSVYWYQQSLDQGLQFLIQYYNGEERAKGNILERFSAQQFPDLHSELNLSSLELGDSALYFCASSETETGLGNTIYFGEGSWLTVV.